The next 17 T cell receptor beta chains were all read from a single sample in a study of blood T cell repertoires in COVID-19. Repertoires were generated with immunoSEQ multiplex PCR, while TCRdb's copy carries only in-frame clones and drops some. This table holds 200,000 to 300,000 clones, around 87% found once. The source material was peripheral blood. The source is a woman in her sixties with COVID-19, enrolled during active disease.

The chain couples TRBV5-1 to TRBJ2-1; 7 positions match TRBD2. The CDR3 length is 15 residues. The ends lost 6 bases at V and 7 bases at J; junction bases unmatched: 13. Looked up from germline, CDR1 is SGHRS and CDR2 is YFSETQ. This CDR3 is CASKPVAGLANEQFF. CDR3 DNA: TGCGCCAGCAAACCCGTAGCGGGCCTTGCAAATGAGCAGTTCTTC.

This clone came up a few times. V is TRBV7-9 and J is TRBJ2-7; D ambiguous. There are 15 residues in the CDR3. Trimming pared 5 bases from V and 4 bases from J, leaving 18 bases between. Germline CDR1 and CDR2: SEHNR and FQNEAQ (reference sequence). CDR3 loop: CASSESRRVRYEQYF. DNA for the CDR3: TGTGCCAGCAGCGAAAGCAGACGAGTGAGGTACGAGCAGTACTTC.

CDR3 amino acids: CASGPQDEQYF. CDR3 nucleotides: TGTGCCAGCGGCCCCCAGGACGAGCAGTACTTC. The rearrangement uses TRBV6-2 or TRBV6-3 and TRBJ2-7; D gene uncertain. The CDR3 covers 11 residues. Deletions cut 8 bases from V and 5 bases from J, with 10 bases between. Looked up from germline, CDR1 is MNHEY and CDR2 is SVGEGT.

V is TRBV2 and J is TRBJ1-5; 8 bases line up with TRBD1. The V gene's germline CDR1 is SNHLY and CDR2 FYNNEI. The CDR3 loop spans 18 amino acids. V shed 6 bases, J shed 4 bases, and the junction held 17 bases outside the gene matches. The CDR3 nucleotides read TGTGCCAGCAGGCGTACGAACGCAGGGGGCTCGTCTAATCAGCCCCAGCATTTT. This gives the protein CASRRTNAGGSSNQPQHF.

The rearrangement joins TRBV29-1 to TRBJ2-5, with D possibly matching TRBD2 (5 bases). CDR3 length: 12 residues. Germline lookup yields CDR1 SQVTM and CDR2 ANQGSEA. The V gene lost 4 bases and the J gene lost 2 bases, with 8 bases spanning the gap. In DNA form, the CDR3 reads TGCAGCGTTGGTGAGGGTCAAGAGACCCAGTACTTC. Protein sequence: CSVGEGQETQYF. Full variable domain (missing parts from reference TRBV29-1 and TRBJ2-5): SAVISQKPSRDICQRGTSLTIQCQVDSQVTMMFWYRQQPGQSLTLIATANQGSEATYESGFVIDKFPISRPNLTFSTLTVSNMSPEDSSIYLCSVGEGQETQYFGPGTRLLVL.

The gene calls are TRBV18 and TRBJ2-7; D not resolved. CDR1 is KGHSH, CDR2 LQKENI, per germline. The V and J ends lost 3 bases and 5 bases respectively, with 5 bases between them. The CDR3 covers 11 residues. CDR3 sequence reads: CASSPGHEQYF. Written as DNA, the CDR3 is TGTGCCAGCTCACCTGGGCACGAGCAGTACTTC.

This rearrangement joins TRBV7-9 to TRBJ2-7, with D perhaps TRBD2 (5 bases). Trimming stripped 5 bases from V and 3 bases from J, with 17 bases between. This CDR3 is 15 amino acids long. The germline gives CDR1 SEHNR, CDR2 FQNEAQ (reference sequence). CDR3 DNA: TGTGCCAGCAGCCCATCAAAGGGAGTATTCTACGAGCAGTACTTC. Its protein is CASSPSKGVFYEQYF.

The chain employs TRBV2 and TRBJ2-5; D gene unclear. Germline lookup yields CDR1 SNHLY and CDR2 FYNNEI. The CDR3 loop spans 12 amino acids. Deletions cut 2 bases from V and 5 bases from J, with 6 bases between. The CDR3 region is CASSELRETQYF. Here the CDR3 DNA reads TGTGCCAGCAGTGAACTTCGGGAGACCCAGTACTTC.

This clone was recorded once. The rearrangement joins TRBV5-6 to TRBJ2-1, with 11 bases identical to TRBD2. V lost 3 bases to trimming and J lost 4 bases; unmatched junction nucleotides: 3. Per germline, CDR1 SGHDT and CDR2 YYEEEE. This CDR3 has 15 amino acids. The CDR3 reads CASSSTSGNYNEQFF. DNA for the CDR3: TGTGCCAGCAGCTCGACTAGCGGGAATTACAATGAGCAGTTCTTC.

This sequence joins TRBV6-5 and TRBJ1-1; D might be TRBD1 (6 bases). Germline V gene sequence: CDR1 MNHEY, CDR2 SVGAGI. V was clipped by 8 bases and J by 4 bases, with 20 bases between them. The CDR3 has 15 residues. CDR3 residues: CASPAGGQGITEAFF. In DNA form, the CDR3 reads TGTGCCAGCCCCGCAGGCGGGCAGGGGATCACTGAAGCTTTCTTT.

The chain employs TRBV6-2 or TRBV6-3 and TRBJ1-5; 9 bases agree with TRBD1. In germline, CDR1 is MNHEY, CDR2 SVGEGT. J was trimmed by 5 bases and V by 5 bases; bases with no gene match: 4. CDR3 length: 14 residues. The CDR3 protein is CASSPGQGYQPQHF. CDR3 DNA: TGTGCCAGCAGTCCGGGACAGGGCTATCAGCCCCAGCATTTT.

The chain links TRBV28 to TRBJ2-6, with TRBD1 as a possible D gene (6 bases). V lost 2 bases, J lost 3 bases, and 11 bases lay in between. CDR3 size: 16 residues. Germline V gives CDR1 MDHEN, CDR2 SYDVKM. The CDR3 coding sequence is TGTGCCAGCAGTTTACTGGGGGCGGGTGGGGCCAACGTCCTGACTTTC. It is translated as CASSLLGAGGANVLTF. Filled out from reference TRBV28 and TRBJ2-6, the complete variable domain reads DVKVTQSSRYLVKRTGEKVFLECVQDMDHENMFWYRQDPGLGLRLIYFSYDVKMKEKGDIPEGYSVSREKKERFSLILESASTNQTSMYLCASSLLGAGGANVLTFGAGSRLTVL.

V usage is TRBV5-1 and J usage is TRBJ2-6; 8 nucleotides line up with TRBD1. V lost 0 bases and J lost 2; bases outside the gene matches: 1. Germline-derived CDR1 and CDR2 are SGHRS and YFSETQ. The CDR3 is made up of 16 amino acids. The CDR3 loop is CASSLGGQAGANVLTF. CDR3 bases: TGCGCCAGCAGCTTGGGGGGACAGGCTGGGGCCAACGTCCTGACTTTC.

J is TRBJ1-1 and V is TRBV30; D unresolved. The CDR3 loop spans 13 amino acids. The V end lost 2 bases, the J end lost 4 bases, and 11 bases lay between the germline ends. The V gene's germline CDR1 is GTSNPN and CDR2 SVGIG (reference sequence). This CDR3 is CAWSNMRFTEAFF. CDR3 in DNA: TGTGCCTGGAGTAACATGCGGTTCACTGAAGCTTTCTTT.

The rearrangement uses TRBV29-1 and TRBJ2-7, with 9 bases identical to TRBD1. The germline V gene has CDR1 SQVTM and CDR2 ANQGSEA. The CDR3 is 16 residues long. The V gene end was trimmed by 6 bases and the J gene end by 1 base; junction bases not matched to a gene: 13. The CDR3 here is CSVAGQGVPLSYEQYF. As DNA, the CDR3 is TGCAGCGTGGCGGGACAGGGTGTTCCCCTTTCCTACGAGCAGTACTTC.

V usage is TRBV19 and J usage is TRBJ1-2, with a possible D match to TRBD1 (5 bases). Germline values: CDR1 LNHDA, CDR2 SQIVND (reference sequence). Trimming shortened V by 2 bases and J by 6 bases, and 10 bases separated the two germline ends. This CDR3 region has 13 residues. The CDR3 spells CASSIQGADGYTF. The CDR3 region has the DNA TGTGCCAGTAGTATACAGGGTGCGGATGGCTACACCTTC.

This chain uses TRBV19 with TRBJ1-1, with 9 positions matching TRBD1. This CDR3 region has 13 residues. V was clipped by 4 bases and J by 9 bases; unmatched bases: 6. CDR1 LNHDA and CDR2 SQIVND come from the germline V gene (reference sequence). The CDR3 DNA sequence: TGTGCCAGTAGTACTACCGGGACAGGGAAAGCTTTCTTT. It codes for CASSTTGTGKAFF.